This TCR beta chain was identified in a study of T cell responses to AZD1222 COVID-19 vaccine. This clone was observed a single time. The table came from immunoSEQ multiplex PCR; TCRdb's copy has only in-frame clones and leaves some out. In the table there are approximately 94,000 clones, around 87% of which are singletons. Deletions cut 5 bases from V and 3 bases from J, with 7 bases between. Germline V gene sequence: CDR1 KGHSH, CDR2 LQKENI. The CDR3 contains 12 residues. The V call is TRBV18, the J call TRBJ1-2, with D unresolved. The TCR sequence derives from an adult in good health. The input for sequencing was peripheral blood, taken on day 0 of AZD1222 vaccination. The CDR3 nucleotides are TGTGCCAGCTCAACCGCGGACTATGGCTACACCTTC. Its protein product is CASSTADYGYTF.